This entry lists 25 T cell receptor beta chains sequenced from one sample in a study of cytomegalovirus exposure and HLA in healthy donors. Produced via immunoSEQ multiplex PCR; TCRdb's table is partial and in-frame only. The sample carries 200,000 or so clones, 70% to 90% recorded once. The sequenced sample consisted of PBMCs. The receptors were gathered from a woman between 18 and 30 years old in good health and CMV-seronegative.

This chain connects TRBV6-6 to TRBJ2-3; 8 positions match TRBD2. V trimming: 7 bases; J trimming: 3 bases; junction bases outside the gene matches: 6. Germline V gene sequence: CDR1 MNHNY, CDR2 SVGAGI (reference sequence). This CDR3 contains 14 residues. The CDR3 nucleotides read TGTGCCAGCATGCGGGAGGTCGGAACAGATACGCAGTATTTT. It yields the protein CASMREVGTDTQYF.

V and J are TRBV7-8 and TRBJ2-7, with D possibly matching TRBD2 (5 bases). Germline V gene sequence: CDR1 SGHVS, CDR2 FQNEAQ. The V and J ends lost 1 base and 6 bases respectively, with 16 bases between them. The CDR3 sequence is 15 residues long. Written as DNA, the CDR3 is TGTGCCAGCAGCTTAGAGGTAGCGTTTAATAGCGAGCAGTACTTC. Its translation: CASSLEVAFNSEQYF.

The chain is built from TRBV6-1 and TRBJ2-2; tentatively, D is TRBD2 (6 bases). This CDR3 region has 15 residues. Trimming cost V 4 bases and J 2 bases, with 11 bases left between them. From germline, CDR1 is MNHNS and CDR2 SASEGT. CDR3 sequence: CASSGGGINTGELFF. The CDR3 nucleotides are TGTGCCAGCAGTGGCGGAGGGATCAACACCGGGGAGCTGTTTTTT.

CDR3 in amino acids: CAISAGESYEQYF. The CDR3 DNA follows: TGTGCCATCAGTGCCGGGGAGTCCTACGAGCAGTACTTC. The gene calls are TRBV10-3 and TRBJ2-7, with TRBD2 as a possible D gene (5 bases). Germline V lookup: CDR1 ENHRY, CDR2 SYGVKD. CDR3 length: 13 amino acids. Deletions cut 4 bases from V and 1 base from J, with 8 bases between.

This clone occurred a few times. The chain links TRBV30 to TRBJ1-5; TRBD1 matches at 9 bases. Germline CDR1 is GTSNPN and CDR2 is SVGIG (reference sequence). With 2 bases clipped from V and 7 bases from J, the junction kept 6 bases outside the gene matches. The CDR3 is 14 residues long. The CDR3 DNA reads TGTGCCTGGAGTCTGGGACAGGGAGGACAGCCCCAGCATTTT. This codes for CAWSLGQGGQPQHF.

About this clone itself: The sample has other DNA sequences that encode this CDR3 too. The rearrangement uses TRBV30 and TRBJ2-7; D not certain. V was shortened by 3 bases and J by 1 base, with 4 bases between the two germline ends. Germline CDR1 reads GTSNPN; CDR2 reads SVGIG (reference sequence). This CDR3 region has 11 residues. The CDR3 DNA reads TGTGCCTGGAGCGGATCCTACGAGCAGTACTTC. This gives the protein CAWSGSYEQYF.

The CDR3 reads CASSLLAGMNTGELFF. The CDR3 region has the DNA TGCGCCAGCAGCCTACTAGCGGGCATGAACACCGGGGAGCTGTTTTTT. The V call is TRBV5-1, the J call TRBJ2-2, with 9 nucleotides matching TRBD2. The CDR3 sequence is 16 residues long. Trimming cost V 4 bases and J 1 base; bases outside gene matches: 5. Germline V gene lookup returns CDR1 SGHRS and CDR2 YFSETQ.

CDR3 DNA: TGCGCCAGCAGTGACCCAGCCGGCGGGGAGAACGAGCAGTACTTC. Translating it yields CASSDPAGGENEQYF. The chain carries TRBV10-1 and TRBJ2-7, with D possibly TRBD2 on 6 matching bases. The germline gives CDR1 WNHNN, CDR2 SYGVQD (reference sequence). The CDR3 has 15 amino acids. V lost 3 bases and J 5 bases, leaving 17 bases between the germline ends.

The genes are TRBV28 and TRBJ2-5, with D uncertain. The CDR3 has 13 residues. CDR1 is MDHEN, CDR2 SYDVKM, per germline. V lost 2 bases to trimming and J lost 1 base, with 5 bases between them. Written as DNA, the CDR3 is TGTGCCAGCAGTTTAGGTATCCAAGAGACCCAGTACTTC. It translates to CASSLGIQETQYF.

V usage is TRBV29-1 and J usage is TRBJ1-1; 7 bases fit TRBD1. The germline V gene has CDR1 SQVTM and CDR2 ANQGSEA. The CDR3 runs to 14 residues. V shed 4 bases, J shed 3 bases, and the junction held 8 bases outside the gene matches. The CDR3 region is CSVASTGRHTEAFF. CDR3 nucleotides: TGCAGCGTTGCCTCGACAGGGCGTCACACTGAAGCTTTCTTT.

This clone was recorded a few times. The chain combines TRBV10-1 with TRBJ1-2; weak D call: TRBD1 (6 bases). Trimming took off 1 base at V and 8 bases at J, with 11 bases between the two ends. CDR3 size: 13 residues. Germline loops: CDR1 WNHNN, CDR2 SYGVQD (reference sequence). The CDR3 DNA is TGCGCCAGCAGTGAGTACAGGGAGGGAGGCTACACCTTC. Translating gives CASSEYREGGYTF.

A word on this clone: Germline and junction disagree at one end, which may indicate a read error. The CDR3 here is CASSQGDGTLAKNIQYF. In DNA form, the CDR3 reads TGCGCCAGTAGCCAAGGCGATGGGACCTTAGCCAAAAACATTCAGTACTTC. The chain combines TRBV4-1 with TRBJ2-4; D tentatively reads TRBD1 or TRBD2 (5 bases each). Germline CDR1 MGHRA, CDR2 YSYEKL. The CDR3 has 17 residues.

V is TRBV9 and J is TRBJ1-1; 8 positions match TRBD1. The CDR3 is 15 residues long. Trimming removed 3 bases from V and 5 bases from J; junction bases left unmatched: 9. Germline CDR1 and CDR2: SGDLS and YYNGEE. The chain's CDR3 is CASSERQGASTEAFF. The CDR3 coding sequence is TGTGCCAGCAGCGAGCGGCAGGGGGCAAGTACTGAAGCTTTCTTT. The whole variable domain, remainder taken from reference TRBV9 and TRBJ1-1, is DSGVTQTPKHLITATGQRVTLRCSPRSGDLSVYWYQQSLDQGLQFLIQYYNGEERAKGNILERFSAQQFPDLHSELNLSSLELGDSALYFCASSERQGASTEAFFGQGTRLTVV.

CDR3 sequence reads: CAWSLTGPLSYEQYF. The CDR3 nucleotides are TGTGCCTGGAGCCTGACAGGGCCACTCTCCTACGAGCAGTACTTC. This chain connects TRBV30 to TRBJ2-7; TRBD1 matches at 7 bases. Germline trimming cut 3 bases from V and 0 bases from J; bases unmatched to any gene: 8. The CDR3 runs 15 residues. CDR1 GTSNPN and CDR2 SVGIG come from the germline V gene (reference sequence).

The chain recombines TRBV7-3 with TRBJ2-1, with 7 bases fitting TRBD1. The length of the CDR3 is 15 residues. V lost 8 bases and J lost 0; bases outside the gene matches: 7. Germline V CDR1 and CDR2: SGHTA, FQGTGA. CDR3 region: CASSEGGVSYNEQFF. DNA for the CDR3: TGTGCCAGCTCGGAAGGGGGCGTCTCCTACAATGAGCAGTTCTTC.

The V and J genes are TRBV13 and TRBJ1-2, with 7 bases matching TRBD1. The V and J ends lost 3 bases and 8 bases, in that order; junction bases with no gene match: 6. This CDR3 has 13 residues. From germline, CDR1 is PRHDT and CDR2 FYEKMQ (reference sequence). CDR3 in amino acids: CASSFDRVGGYTF. CDR3 nucleotide sequence: TGTGCCAGCAGCTTTGACAGGGTAGGCGGCTACACCTTC. Full variable domain (outside the CDR3, taken from reference TRBV13 and TRBJ1-2): AAGVIQSPRHLIKEKRETATLKCYPIPRHDTVYWYQQGPGQDPQFLISFYEKMQSDKGSIPDRFSAQQFSDYHSELNMSSLELGDSALYFCASSFDRVGGYTFGSGTRLTVV.

The chain recombines TRBV28 with TRBJ1-2; 10 positions agree with TRBD1. The CDR3 covers 15 residues. Trimming cost V 6 bases and J 0 bases; bases outside gene matches: 4. Germline values: CDR1 MDHEN, CDR2 SYDVKM. CDR3 sequence: CASSRGTGANYGYTF. The CDR3 DNA follows: TGTGCCAGCAGCCGTGGGACAGGGGCTAACTATGGCTACACCTTC.

In its sample, this clone was seen once. The chain has TRBV28 and TRBJ2-7, with a weak D call TRBD2 (6 bases). Germline assignment: CDR1 MDHEN and CDR2 SYDVKM. V gave up 4 bases and J gave up 2 bases, with 9 bases separating them. The CDR3 contains 13 residues. The CDR3 DNA sequence: TGTGCCAGCAGTTCCGGGACTCCCTACGAGCAGTACTTC. Protein sequence: CASSSGTPYEQYF.

This chain connects TRBV6-1 to TRBJ2-1; 11 positions match TRBD2. Germline V gene lookup returns CDR1 MNHNS and CDR2 SASEGT. The CDR3 spans 14 residues. V shed 4 bases, J shed 7 bases, and the junction held 3 bases outside the gene matches. DNA of the CDR3: TGTGCCAGCAGTGCGACTAGCGGGATGAATGAGCAGTTCTTC. It translates to CASSATSGMNEQFF.

This clone was detected only a few times. The chain links TRBV30 to TRBJ2-2; TRBD2 might be the D (5 bases). Germline-derived CDR1 and CDR2 are GTSNPN and SVGIG (reference sequence). The CDR3 has 14 residues. The V and J ends lost 3 bases and 0 bases respectively, with 8 bases between them. CDR3 residues: CAWSPLANTGELFF. CDR3 sequence (DNA): TGTGCCTGGAGCCCACTAGCGAACACCGGGGAGCTGTTTTTT.

The gene calls are TRBV30 and TRBJ2-5; 13 bases map to TRBD2. CDR1 is GTSNPN and CDR2 is SVGIG in the germline V gene (reference sequence). This CDR3 contains 14 residues. Germline trimming cut 7 bases from V and 5 bases from J; bases unmatched to any gene: 7. The CDR3 DNA follows: TGTGCCTTGTTAGGGACTAGCGGGGTGGAGACCCAGTACTTC. Protein sequence: CALLGTSGVETQYF.

This chain links TRBV5-6 with TRBJ2-2; unclear D gene. Germline CDR1 SGHDT, CDR2 YYEEEE. Trimming removed 2 bases at V and 8 bases at J, with 4 bases between. This CDR3 spans 11 amino acids. The CDR3 DNA reads TGTGCCAGCAGCTTCAGGGGGGAGCTGTTTTTT. As protein: CASSFRGELFF.

The chain links TRBV10-1 to TRBJ2-1, with 9 bases identical to TRBD1. The CDR3 is made up of 17 amino acids. Germline assignment: CDR1 WNHNN and CDR2 SYGVQD (reference sequence). The ends lost 5 bases at V and 5 bases at J; junction bases unmatched: 13. Here the CDR3 DNA reads TGCGCCAGCAGTCAGGGGGGCCGGGACAGGGACGACAATGAGCAGTTCTTC. Translation: CASSQGGRDRDDNEQFF.

V is TRBV28 and J is TRBJ2-1, with D unclear. V gave up 6 bases and J gave up 0 bases, with 9 bases separating them. Germline V gene sequence: CDR1 MDHEN, CDR2 SYDVKM. The CDR3 spans 14 residues. The CDR3 region is CASRPLSSYNEQFF. In nucleotides, the CDR3 is TGTGCCAGCAGACCGCTGAGCTCCTACAATGAGCAGTTCTTC.

The chain has TRBV2 and TRBJ2-2; D may be TRBD1 or TRBD2 (6 bases each). V lost 4 bases, J lost 0 bases, and 9 bases lay in between. The CDR3 has 15 residues. Germline V gene data show CDR1 as SNHLY and CDR2 as FYNNEI. The CDR3 here is CASSVEGANTGELFF. The CDR3 nucleotides are TGTGCCAGCAGTGTGGAGGGGGCGAACACCGGGGAGCTGTTTTTT.